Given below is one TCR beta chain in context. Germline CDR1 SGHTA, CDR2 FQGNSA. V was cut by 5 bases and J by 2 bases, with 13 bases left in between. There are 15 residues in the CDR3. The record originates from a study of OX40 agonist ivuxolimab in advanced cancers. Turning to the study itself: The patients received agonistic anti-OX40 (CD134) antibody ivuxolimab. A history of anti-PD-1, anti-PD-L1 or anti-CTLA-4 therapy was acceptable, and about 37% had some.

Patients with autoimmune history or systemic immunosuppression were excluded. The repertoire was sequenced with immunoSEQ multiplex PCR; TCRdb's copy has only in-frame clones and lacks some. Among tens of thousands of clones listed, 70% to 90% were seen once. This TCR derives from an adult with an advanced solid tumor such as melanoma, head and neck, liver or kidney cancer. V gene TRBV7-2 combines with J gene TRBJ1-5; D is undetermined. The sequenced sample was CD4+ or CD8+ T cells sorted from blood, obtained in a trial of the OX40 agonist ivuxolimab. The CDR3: CASSPRWGGNQPQHF. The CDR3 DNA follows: TGTGCCAGCAGCCCACGCTGGGGTGGCAATCAGCCCCAGCATTTT.